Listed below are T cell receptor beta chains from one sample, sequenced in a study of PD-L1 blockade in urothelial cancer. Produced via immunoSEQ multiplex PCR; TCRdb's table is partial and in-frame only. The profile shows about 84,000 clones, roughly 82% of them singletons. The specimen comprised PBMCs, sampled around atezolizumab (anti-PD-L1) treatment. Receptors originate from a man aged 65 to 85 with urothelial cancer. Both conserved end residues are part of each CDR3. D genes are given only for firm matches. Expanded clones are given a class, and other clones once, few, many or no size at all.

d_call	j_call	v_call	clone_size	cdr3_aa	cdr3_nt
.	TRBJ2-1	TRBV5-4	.	CASSLTSSSYNEQFF	TGTGCCAGCAGCTTGACCTCCAGCTCCTACAATGAGCAGTTCTTC
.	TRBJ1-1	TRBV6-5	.	CASSGQGEAFF	TGTGCCAGCAGTGGGCAGGGCGAAGCTTTCTTT
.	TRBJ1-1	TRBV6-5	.	CASSYPQGTGTEAFF	TGTGCCAGCAGCTACCCCCAGGGAACCGGCACTGAAGCTTTCTTT
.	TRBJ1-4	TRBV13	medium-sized	CASSRATGGSEKLFF	TGTGCCAGCAGCCGGGCAACGGGGGGTAGTGAAAAACTGTTTTTT
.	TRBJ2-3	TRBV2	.	CASSLSGGIWTDTQYF	TGTGCCAGCAGTCTATCGGGGGGCATTTGGACAGATACGCAGTATTTT
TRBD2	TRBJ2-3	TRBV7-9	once	CASSPGALAGGPDTQYF	TGTGCCAGCAGCCCAGGGGCCCTAGCGGGGGGGCCAGATACGCAGTATTTT
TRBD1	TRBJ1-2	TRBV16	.	CASSQPGTAYGYTF	TGTGCCAGCAGCCAACCCGGGACAGCCTATGGCTACACCTTC
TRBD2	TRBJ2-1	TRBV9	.	CASSTGTSGHNEQFF	TGTGCCAGCAGCACCGGGACTAGCGGACACAATGAGCAGTTCTTC
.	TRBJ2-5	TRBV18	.	CASSRDFQETQYF	TGTGCCAGCTCACGGGACTTCCAAGAGACCCAGTACTTC
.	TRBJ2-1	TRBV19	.	CASRRTGSYNEQFF	TGTGCCAGTAGACGAACAGGGTCCTACAATGAGCAGTTCTTC
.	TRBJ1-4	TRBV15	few	CATTTIAGTNEKLFF	TGTGCCACCACCACCATAGCGGGCACTAATGAAAAACTGTTTTTT
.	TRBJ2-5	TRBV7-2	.	CASSLGLDYGETQYF	TGTGCCAGCAGCTTAGGCCTAGACTATGGAGAGACCCAGTACTTC
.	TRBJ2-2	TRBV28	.	CASSFYSGRGATGELFF	TGTGCCAGCAGTTTCTATTCCGGCAGGGGAGCGACCGGGGAGCTGTTTTTT